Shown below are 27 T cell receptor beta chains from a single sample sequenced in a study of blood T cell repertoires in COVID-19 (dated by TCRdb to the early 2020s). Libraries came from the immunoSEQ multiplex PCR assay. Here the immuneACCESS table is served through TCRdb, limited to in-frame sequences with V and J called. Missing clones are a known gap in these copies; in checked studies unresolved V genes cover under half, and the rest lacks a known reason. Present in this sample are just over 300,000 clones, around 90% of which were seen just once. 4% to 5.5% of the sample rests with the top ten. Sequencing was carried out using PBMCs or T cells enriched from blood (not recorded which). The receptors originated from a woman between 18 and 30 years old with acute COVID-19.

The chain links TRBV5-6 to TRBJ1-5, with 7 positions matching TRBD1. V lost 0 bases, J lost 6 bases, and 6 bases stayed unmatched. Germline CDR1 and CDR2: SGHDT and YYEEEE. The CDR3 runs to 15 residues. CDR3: CASSLGTGSGQPQHF. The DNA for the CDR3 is TGTGCCAGCAGCTTGGGGACAGGTTCGGGTCAGCCCCAGCATTTT.

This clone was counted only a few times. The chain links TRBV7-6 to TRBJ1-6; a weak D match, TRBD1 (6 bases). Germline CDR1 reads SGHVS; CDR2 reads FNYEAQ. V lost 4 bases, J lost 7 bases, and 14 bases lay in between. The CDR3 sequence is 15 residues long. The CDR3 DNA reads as TGTGCCAGCAGCTCAGCCGGGACAATGAATTCACCCCTCCACTTT. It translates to CASSSAGTMNSPLHF.

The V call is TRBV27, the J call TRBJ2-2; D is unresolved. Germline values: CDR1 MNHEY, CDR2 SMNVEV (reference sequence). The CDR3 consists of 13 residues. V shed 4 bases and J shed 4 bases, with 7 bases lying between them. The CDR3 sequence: CASSSRVTGELFF. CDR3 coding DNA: TGTGCCAGCAGTTCAAGAGTCACCGGGGAGCTGTTTTTT.

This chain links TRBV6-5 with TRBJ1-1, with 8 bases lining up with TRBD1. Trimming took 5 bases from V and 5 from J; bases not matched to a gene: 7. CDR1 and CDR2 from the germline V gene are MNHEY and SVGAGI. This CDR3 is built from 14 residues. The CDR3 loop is CASSLQGDGTEAFF. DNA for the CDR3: TGTGCCAGCAGTCTACAGGGGGATGGGACTGAAGCTTTCTTT.

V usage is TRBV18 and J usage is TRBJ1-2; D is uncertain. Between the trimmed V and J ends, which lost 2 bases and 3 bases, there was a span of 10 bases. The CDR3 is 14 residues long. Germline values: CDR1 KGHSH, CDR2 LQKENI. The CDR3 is CASSPYDGDYGYTF. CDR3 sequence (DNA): TGTGCCAGCTCACCATACGACGGGGACTATGGCTACACCTTC.

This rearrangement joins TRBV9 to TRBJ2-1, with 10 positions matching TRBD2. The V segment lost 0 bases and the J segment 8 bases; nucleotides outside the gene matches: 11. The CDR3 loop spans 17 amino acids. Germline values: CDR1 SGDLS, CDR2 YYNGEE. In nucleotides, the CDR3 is TGTGCCAGCAGCGTAGCTACAATGGCTAGCGGGAGTGATGAGCAGTTCTTC. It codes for CASSVATMASGSDEQFF.

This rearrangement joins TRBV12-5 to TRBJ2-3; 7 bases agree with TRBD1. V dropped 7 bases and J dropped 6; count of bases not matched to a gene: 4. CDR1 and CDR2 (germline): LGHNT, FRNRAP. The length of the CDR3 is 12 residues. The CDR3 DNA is TGTGCTAGTGCGGACAGGTTTGATACGCAGTATTTT. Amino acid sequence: CASADRFDTQYF. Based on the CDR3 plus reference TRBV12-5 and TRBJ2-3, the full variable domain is DARVTQTPRHKVTEMGQEVTMRCQPILGHNTVFWYRQTMMQGLELLAYFRNRAPLDDSGMPKDRFSAEMPDATLATLKIQPSEPRDSAVYFCASADRFDTQYFGPGTRLTVL.

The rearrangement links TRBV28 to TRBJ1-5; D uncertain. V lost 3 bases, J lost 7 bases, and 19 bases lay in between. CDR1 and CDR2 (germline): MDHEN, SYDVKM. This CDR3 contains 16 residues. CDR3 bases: TGTGCCAGCAGTTTTCTTCGGGGAGGGAATAGGCAGCCCCAGCATTTT. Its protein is CASSFLRGGNRQPQHF. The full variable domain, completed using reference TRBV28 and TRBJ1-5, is DVKVTQSSRYLVKRTGEKVFLECVQDMDHENMFWYRQDPGLGLRLIYFSYDVKMKEKGDIPEGYSVSREKKERFSLILESASTNQTSMYLCASSFLRGGNRQPQHFGDGTRLSIL.

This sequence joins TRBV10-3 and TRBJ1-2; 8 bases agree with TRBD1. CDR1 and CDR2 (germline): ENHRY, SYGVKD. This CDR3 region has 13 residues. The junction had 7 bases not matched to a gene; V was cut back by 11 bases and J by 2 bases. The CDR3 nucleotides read TGTGCCTCTTACCGGACAGGGAACTATGGCTACACCTTC. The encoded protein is CASYRTGNYGYTF.

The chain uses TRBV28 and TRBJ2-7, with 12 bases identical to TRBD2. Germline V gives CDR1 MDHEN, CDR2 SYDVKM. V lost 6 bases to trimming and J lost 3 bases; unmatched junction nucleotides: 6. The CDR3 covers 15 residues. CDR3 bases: TGTGCCAGCAGCGAAAGGACTAGCGGGGACTACGAGCAGTACTTC. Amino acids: CASSERTSGDYEQYF.

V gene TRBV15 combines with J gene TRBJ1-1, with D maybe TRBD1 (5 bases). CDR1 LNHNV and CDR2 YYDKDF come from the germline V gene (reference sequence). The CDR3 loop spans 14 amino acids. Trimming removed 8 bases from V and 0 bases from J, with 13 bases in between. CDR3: CATAQGEVNTEAFF. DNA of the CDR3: TGTGCCACCGCCCAAGGGGAAGTGAACACTGAAGCTTTCTTT.

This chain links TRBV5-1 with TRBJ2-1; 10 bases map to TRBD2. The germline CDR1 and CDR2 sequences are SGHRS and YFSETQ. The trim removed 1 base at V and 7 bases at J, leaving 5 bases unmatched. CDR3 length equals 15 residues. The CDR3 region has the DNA TGCGCCAGCAGCTTGAGTAGCGGGAGGAGTAATGAGCAGTTCTTC. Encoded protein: CASSLSSGRSNEQFF.

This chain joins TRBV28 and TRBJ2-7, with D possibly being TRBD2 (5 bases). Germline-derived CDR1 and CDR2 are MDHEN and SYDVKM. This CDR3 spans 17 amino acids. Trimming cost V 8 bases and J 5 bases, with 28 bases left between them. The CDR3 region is CASRSLIGRGIPNEQYF. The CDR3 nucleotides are TGTGCCAGCCGCAGTTTAATCGGTCGAGGGATCCCCAACGAGCAGTACTTC.

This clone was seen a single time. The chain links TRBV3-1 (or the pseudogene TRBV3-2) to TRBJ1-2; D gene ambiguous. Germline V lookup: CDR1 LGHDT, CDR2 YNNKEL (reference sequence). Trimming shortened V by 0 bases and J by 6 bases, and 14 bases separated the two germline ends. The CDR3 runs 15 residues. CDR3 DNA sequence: TGTGCCAGCAGCCAAGACGAGTTACCTATCAATGGCTACACCTTC. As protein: CASSQDELPINGYTF.

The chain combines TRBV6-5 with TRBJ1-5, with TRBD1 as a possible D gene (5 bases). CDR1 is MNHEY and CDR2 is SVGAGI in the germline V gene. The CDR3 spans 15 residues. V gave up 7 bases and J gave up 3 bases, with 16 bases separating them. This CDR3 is CASNPRQPHNQPQHF. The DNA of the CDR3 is TGTGCCAGCAACCCCCGACAGCCCCACAATCAGCCCCAGCATTTT.

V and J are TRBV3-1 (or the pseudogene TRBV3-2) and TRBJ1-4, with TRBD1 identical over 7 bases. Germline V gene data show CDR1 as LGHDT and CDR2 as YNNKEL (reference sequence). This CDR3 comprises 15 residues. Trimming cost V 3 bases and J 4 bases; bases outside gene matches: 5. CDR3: CASSHWGQINEKLFF. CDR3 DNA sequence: TGTGCCAGCAGCCATTGGGGACAGATTAATGAAAAACTGTTTTTT.

The CDR3: CASSFAAVRSNQPQHF. CDR3 bases: TGTGCCAGCAGCTTTGCGGCAGTCAGAAGCAATCAGCCCCAGCATTTT. This sequence joins TRBV5-6 and TRBJ1-5; D ambiguous. Germline assignment: CDR1 SGHDT and CDR2 YYEEEE. V was pared by 2 bases and J by 1 base, with 13 bases between. The CDR3 covers 16 residues.

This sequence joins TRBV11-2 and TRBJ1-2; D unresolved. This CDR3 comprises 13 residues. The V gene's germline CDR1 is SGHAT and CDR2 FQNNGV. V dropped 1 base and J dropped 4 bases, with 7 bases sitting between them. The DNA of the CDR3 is TGTGCCAGCAGCTTAGCTCGGGGCTATGGCTACACCTTC. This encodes CASSLARGYGYTF.

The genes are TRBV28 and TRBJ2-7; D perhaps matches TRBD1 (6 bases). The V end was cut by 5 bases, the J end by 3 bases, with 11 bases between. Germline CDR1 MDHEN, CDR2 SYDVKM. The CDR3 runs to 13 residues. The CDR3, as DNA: TGTGCCAGCAGTCTTACAGGGAGCTACGAGCAGTACTTC. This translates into CASSLTGSYEQYF.

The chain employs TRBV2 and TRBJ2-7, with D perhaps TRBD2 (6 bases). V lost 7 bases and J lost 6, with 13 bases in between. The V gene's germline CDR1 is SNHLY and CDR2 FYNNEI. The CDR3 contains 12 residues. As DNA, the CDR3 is TGTGCCAGCACGACGGAGGGTCCCGAGCAGTACTTC. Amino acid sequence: CASTTEGPEQYF.

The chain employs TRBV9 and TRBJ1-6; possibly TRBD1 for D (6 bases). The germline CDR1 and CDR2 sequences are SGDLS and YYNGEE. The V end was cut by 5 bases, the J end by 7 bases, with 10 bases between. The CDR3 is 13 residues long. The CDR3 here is CASRGTGNSPLHF. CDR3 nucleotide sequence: TGTGCCAGCAGGGGAACAGGGAATTCACCCCTCCACTTT.

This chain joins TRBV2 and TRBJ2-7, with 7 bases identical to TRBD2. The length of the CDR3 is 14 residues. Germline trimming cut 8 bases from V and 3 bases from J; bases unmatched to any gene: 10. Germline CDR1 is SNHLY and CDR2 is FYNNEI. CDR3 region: CASVGRELIYEQYF. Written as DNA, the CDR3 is TGTGCCAGCGTCGGGCGGGAGCTAATCTACGAGCAGTACTTC.

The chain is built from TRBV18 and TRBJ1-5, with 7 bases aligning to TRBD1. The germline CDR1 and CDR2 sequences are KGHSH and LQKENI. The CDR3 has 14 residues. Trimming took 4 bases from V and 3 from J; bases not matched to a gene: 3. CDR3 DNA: TGTGCCAGCTCACTTGGGACAGACAATCAGCCCCAGCATTTT. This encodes CASSLGTDNQPQHF.

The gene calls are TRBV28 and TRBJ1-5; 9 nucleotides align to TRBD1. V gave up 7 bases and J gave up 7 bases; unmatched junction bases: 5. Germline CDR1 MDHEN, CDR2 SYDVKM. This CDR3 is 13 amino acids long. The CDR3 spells CASIGQGWQPQHF. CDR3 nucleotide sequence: TGTGCCAGCATTGGACAGGGGTGGCAGCCCCAGCATTTT.

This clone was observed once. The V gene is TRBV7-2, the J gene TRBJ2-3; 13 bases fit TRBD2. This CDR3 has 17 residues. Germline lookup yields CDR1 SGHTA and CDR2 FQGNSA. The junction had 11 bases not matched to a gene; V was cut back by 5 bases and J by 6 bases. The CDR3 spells CASSPWTSGSSPDTQYF. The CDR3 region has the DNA TGTGCCAGCAGCCCCTGGACTAGCGGGAGTTCGCCGGATACGCAGTATTTT.

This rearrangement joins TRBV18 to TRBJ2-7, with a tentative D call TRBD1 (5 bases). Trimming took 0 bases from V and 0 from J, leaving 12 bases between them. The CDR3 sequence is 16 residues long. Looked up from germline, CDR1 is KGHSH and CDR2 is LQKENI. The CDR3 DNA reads TGTGCCAGCTCACCACCGGCCAGGGCTAACTCCTACGAGCAGTACTTC. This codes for CASSPPARANSYEQYF.

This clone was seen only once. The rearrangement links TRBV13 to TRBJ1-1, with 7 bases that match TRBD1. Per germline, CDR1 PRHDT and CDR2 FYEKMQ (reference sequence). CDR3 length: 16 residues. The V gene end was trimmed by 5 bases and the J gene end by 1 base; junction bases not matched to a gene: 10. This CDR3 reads CASSPRKGARNTEAFF. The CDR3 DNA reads TGTGCCAGCAGCCCCCGGAAGGGGGCCAGGAACACTGAAGCTTTCTTT.